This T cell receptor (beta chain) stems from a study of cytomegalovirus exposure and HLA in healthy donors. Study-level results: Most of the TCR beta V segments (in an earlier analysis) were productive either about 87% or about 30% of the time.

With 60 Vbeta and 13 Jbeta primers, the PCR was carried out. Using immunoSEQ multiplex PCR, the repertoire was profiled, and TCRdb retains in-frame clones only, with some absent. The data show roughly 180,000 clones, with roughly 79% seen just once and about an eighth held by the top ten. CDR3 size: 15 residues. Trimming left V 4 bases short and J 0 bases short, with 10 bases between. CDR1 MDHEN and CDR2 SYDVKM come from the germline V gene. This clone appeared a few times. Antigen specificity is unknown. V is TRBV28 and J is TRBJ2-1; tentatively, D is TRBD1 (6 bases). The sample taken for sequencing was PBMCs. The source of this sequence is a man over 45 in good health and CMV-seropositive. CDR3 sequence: CASSYRASSYNEQFF. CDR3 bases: TGTGCCAGCAGTTACAGGGCCTCCTCCTACAATGAGCAGTTCTTC.